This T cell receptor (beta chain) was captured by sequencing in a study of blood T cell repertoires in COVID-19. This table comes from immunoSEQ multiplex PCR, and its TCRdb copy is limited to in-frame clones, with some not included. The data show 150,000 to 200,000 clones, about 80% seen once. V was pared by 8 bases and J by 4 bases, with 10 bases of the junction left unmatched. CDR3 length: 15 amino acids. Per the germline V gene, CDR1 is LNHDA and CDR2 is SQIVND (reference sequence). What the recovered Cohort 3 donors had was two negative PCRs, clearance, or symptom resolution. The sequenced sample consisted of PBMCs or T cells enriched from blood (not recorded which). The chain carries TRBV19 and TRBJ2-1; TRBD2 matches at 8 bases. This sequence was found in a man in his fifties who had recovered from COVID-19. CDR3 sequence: CASLRSGGLYNEQFF. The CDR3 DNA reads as TGTGCCAGTCTGCGGAGCGGGGGCCTATACAATGAGCAGTTCTTC.